These 30 T cell receptor beta chains were sequenced from one sample in a study of breast tumors, draining lymph nodes, adjacent tissues. Breast cancer patients provided tissue from their axillary draining lymph nodes. TCRdb independently ran MiXCR on the multiplex PCR reads; one entry per CDR3 protein. The sample lists 120,000 to 150,000 distinct CDR3 sequences; approximately 32% were seen once. Sequencing was performed on axillary lymph node tissue. The source is a female donor with breast cancer. Some clones in this sample may be carry-over from other donors' samples.

This clonotype was detected ten times or more. V gene TRBV20-1 combines with J gene TRBJ1-6; TRBD1 is a possible D gene (5 bases). The CDR3 has 18 residues. V lost 6 bases and J 7 bases, leaving 28 bases between the germline ends. The germline gives CDR1 DFQATT, CDR2 SNEGSKA (reference sequence). In DNA form, the CDR3 reads TGCAGTGCCCCAGGTCGGGGCCGATCGAAGCCCCTAAATTCACCCCTCCACTTT. It codes for CSAPGRGRSKPLNSPLHF.

The table lists this clonotype with many counts. V gene TRBV5-1 combines with J gene TRBJ1-2; 10 bases match TRBD1. CDR3 length: 14 residues. The V gene's germline CDR1 is SGHRS and CDR2 YFSETQ. Trimming cost V 4 bases and J 7 bases; bases outside gene matches: 7. CDR3 sequence reads: CASSIVGTGVGYTF. CDR3 coding DNA: TGCGCCAGCAGCATCGTCGGGACAGGGGTTGGCTACACCTTC.

This clonotype was counted at least ten times. The chain carries TRBV19 and TRBJ1-2; D is unclear. Germline CDR1 is LNHDA and CDR2 is SQIVND (reference sequence). V was cut by 6 bases and J by 2 bases, with 19 bases left in between. The CDR3 totals 16 residues. The CDR3 region has the DNA TGTGCCAGTAGCCAAGGGATTACTGGATGGAACTATGGCTACACCTTC. This gives the protein CASSQGITGWNYGYTF.

Of note for this clonotype: No conserved phenylalanine or tryptophan ends this CDR3, so it is likely a read error. As DNA, the CDR3 is TGTGCCAGCAGTTTAAGGTCCCGTGGTGGCGGGGAGCTGTTTGTG. Encoded protein: CASSLRSRGGGELFV. This chain joins TRBV12-5 and TRBJ2-2, with D hard to call. Germline lookup yields CDR1 LGHNT and CDR2 FRNRAP. The CDR3 is 15 amino acids.

This clonotype was observed at least ten times. A junction end diverges from the germline sequence, so it may reflect a read error. The V gene is TRBV18, the J gene TRBJ1-2, with 10 positions matching TRBD1. CDR3 length: 13 residues. Germline loops: CDR1 KGHSH, CDR2 LQKENI. CDR3 in DNA: TGTGCCAGCTCACCAGGGACAGGGGAGCGGGCCGTCTTC. Translation: CASSPGTGERAVF.

This clonotype was recorded at least ten times. This chain joins TRBV30 and TRBJ1-3; D gene ambiguous. Between the trimmed V and J ends, which lost 5 bases and 0 bases, there was a span of 8 bases. Germline V lookup: CDR1 GTSNPN, CDR2 SVGIG (reference sequence). The CDR3 runs to 13 residues. The CDR3 sequence is CAWGVSSGNTIYF. The CDR3 bases are TGTGCCTGGGGGGTGAGCTCTGGAAACACCATATATTTT.

This clonotype was observed at least ten times. The genes are TRBV4-1 and TRBJ2-1, with 9 bases that match TRBD2. Per the germline V gene, CDR1 is MGHRA and CDR2 is YSYEKL. This CDR3 contains 19 residues. V shed 0 bases, J shed 7 bases, and the junction held 16 bases outside the gene matches. CDR3 DNA sequence: TGCGCCAGCAGCCAAGATTCCCGTCGCGCGGGGGGGCCTCGGAATGAGCAGTTCTTC. Amino acids: CASSQDSRRAGGPRNEQFF.

This clonotype has at least ten counts. The chain uses TRBV19 and TRBJ2-1; 9 nucleotides line up with TRBD1. The CDR3 has 15 amino acids. After removal of 3 bases from V and 5 bases from J, the junction contained 5 bases not matched to a gene. Germline V lookup: CDR1 LNHDA, CDR2 SQIVND (reference sequence). The CDR3 nucleotides are TGTGCCAGTAGTATTTGGGACAGGGTGGACAATGAGCAGTTCTTC. It yields the protein CASSIWDRVDNEQFF. Full variable domain (missing parts from reference TRBV19 and TRBJ2-1): DGGITQSPKYLFRKEGQNVTLSCEQNLNHDAMYWYRQDPGQGLRLIYYSQIVNDFQKGDIAEGYSVSREKKESFPLTVTSAQKNPTAFYLCASSIWDRVDNEQFFGPGTRLTVL.

The table lists this clonotype with many counts. The rearrangement joins TRBV2 to TRBJ1-2; 8 nucleotides align to TRBD1. This CDR3 is 14 amino acids long. Germline CDR1 and CDR2: SNHLY and FYNNEI. The trim removed 0 bases at V and 4 bases at J, leaving 1 base unmatched. The CDR3 sequence: CASSEAGQVYGYTF. In DNA, the CDR3 is TGTGCCAGCAGTGAAGCGGGACAGGTCTATGGCTACACCTTC. Full variable domain (missing parts from reference TRBV2 and TRBJ1-2): EPEVTQTPSHQVTQMGQEVILRCVPISNHLYFYWYRQILGQKVEFLVSFYNNEISEKSEIFDDQFSVERPDGSNFTLKIRSTKLEDSAMYFCASSEAGQVYGYTFGSGTRLTVV.

The rearrangement joins TRBV12-3 or TRBV12-4 to TRBJ2-1, with 8 bases fitting TRBD1. V was pared by 5 bases and J by 6 bases, with 9 bases of the junction left unmatched. There are 15 residues in the CDR3. In DNA form, the CDR3 reads TGTGCCAGCAGTGCGTCAGGGACAGGATCCAATGAGCAGTTCTTC. It yields the protein CASSASGTGSNEQFF.

J is TRBJ2-5 and V is TRBV7-2; possibly TRBD2 for D (5 bases). With 5 bases removed from V and 9 bases from J, the gap between germline ends came to 16 bases. This CDR3 has 13 residues. Germline CDR1 reads SGHTA; CDR2 reads FQGNSA. The CDR3 DNA reads as TGTGCCAGCAGCCCGGGGTTAGATCAGCCCCAGTACTTC. It translates to CASSPGLDQPQYF.

The genes are TRBV6-4 and TRBJ1-2; 7 bases line up with TRBD1. V gave up 4 bases and J gave up 7 bases; unmatched junction bases: 6. Germline CDR1 MRHNA, CDR2 SNTAGT. The CDR3 is 13 residues long. CDR3 DNA sequence: TGTGCCAGCAGTGCGTACAGGGGAGGTGGCTACACCTTC. Encoded protein: CASSAYRGGGYTF.

To note about this clonotype: At one boundary the junction diverges from the germline segment, which might be a read error. V gene TRBV20-1 combines with J gene TRBJ2-4; the D is unclear. This CDR3 comprises 11 residues. From germline, CDR1 is DFQATT and CDR2 SNEGSKA (reference sequence). The CDR3 loop reads CNAMDGNIQSF. The CDR3 DNA reads as TGCAATGCCATGGACGGCAACATTCAGTCCTTC.

The genes are TRBV9 and TRBJ2-7; no firm D call. The CDR3 runs to 15 residues. CDR1 SGDLS and CDR2 YYNGEE come from the germline V gene. The ends were cut back, 1 base at V and 0 bases at J, with 11 bases in the middle. The CDR3 here is CASSVSPALSYEQYF. The CDR3 DNA sequence: TGTGCCAGCAGCGTAAGTCCAGCGCTCTCCTACGAGCAGTACTTC.

With respect to this clonotype: Germline is not matched at one junction end, which may reflect a read error. The gene calls are TRBV7-9 and TRBJ1-6; no clear D gene. The CDR3 consists of 15 residues. CDR1 SEHNR and CDR2 FQNEAQ come from the germline V gene (reference sequence). The CDR3 here is CASSSRTGNNSPLRF. CDR3 sequence (DNA): TGTGCCAGCAGCAGTCGGACGGGGAATAATTCACCCCTCCGTTTT.

At least ten counts were recorded for this clonotype. V usage is TRBV6-5 and J usage is TRBJ1-2; D ambiguous. The V end lost 0 bases, the J end lost 8 bases, and 10 bases lay between the germline ends. This CDR3 is built from 13 residues. From germline, CDR1 is MNHEY and CDR2 SVGAGI. The CDR3 is CASSYSMGRGYTF. As DNA, the CDR3 is TGTGCCAGCAGTTACTCTATGGGTCGGGGCTACACCTTC.

There are many counts of this clonotype. V and J are TRBV6-1 and TRBJ1-2; D is unresolved. Trimming removed 1 base at V and 4 bases at J, with 7 bases between. CDR1 and CDR2 (germline): MNHNS, SASEGT. The CDR3 sequence is 13 residues long. This CDR3 is CASSEGRTYGYTF. As DNA, the CDR3 is TGTGCCAGCAGTGAAGGTCGGACCTATGGCTACACCTTC.

The V and J genes are TRBV20-1 and TRBJ2-7, with D possibly matching TRBD1 (5 bases). Per germline, CDR1 DFQATT and CDR2 SNEGSKA (reference sequence). This CDR3 region has 12 residues. Trimming left V 5 bases short and J 2 bases short, with 10 bases between. CDR3 nucleotide sequence: TGCAGTGCTCAGGGTTTCGCCTACGAGCAGTACTTC. Amino acids: CSAQGFAYEQYF.

This clonotype was recorded at least ten times. Sequence at one end of the junction differs from germline and may be a read error. This chain links TRBV6-5 with TRBJ2-7; the match to TRBD2 covers 8 bases. The CDR3 is 15 residues long. Germline CDR1 reads MNHEY; CDR2 reads SVGAGI. The chain's CDR3 is CASSHSGGPLYEQYF. Written as DNA, the CDR3 is TGTGCCAGCAGTCACTCGGGAGGGCCCCTCTACGAGCAGTACTTC.

The chain combines TRBV7-9 with TRBJ1-4; D is unclear. The CDR3 is made up of 15 amino acids. CDR1 and CDR2 (germline): SEHNR, FQNEAQ (reference sequence). V gave up 4 bases and J gave up 3 bases, with 12 bases separating them. The CDR3 reads CASSSNAGSNEKLFF. Written as DNA, the CDR3 is TGTGCCAGCAGCTCAAATGCAGGATCTAATGAAAAACTGTTTTTT.

On this clonotype: The CDR3 does not end in the conserved phenylalanine or tryptophan, so this is likely a read error. The V call is TRBV5-6, the J call TRBJ1-6; the D is unclear. Trimming took 5 bases from V and 6 from J, leaving 12 bases between them. This CDR3 contains 14 residues. Germline V lookup: CDR1 SGHDT, CDR2 YYEEEE. This CDR3 is CASRRQTSNSPLHS. The CDR3 DNA is TGTGCCAGCAGAAGGCAGACCTCTAATTCACCCCTCCACTCT.

Concerning this clonotype: Being one base from a much bigger clone, this may be a read error. The chain joins TRBV6-5 to TRBJ2-5; tentative D call: TRBD2 (6 bases). The CDR3 is 14 residues long. Between the trimmed V and J ends, which lost 5 bases and 9 bases, there was a span of 19 bases. Germline V lookup: CDR1 MNHEY, CDR2 SVGAGI. This chain's CDR3 is CASSPPSAGVPQYF. CDR3 bases: TGTGCCAGCAGTCCCCCTAGCGCGGGTGTACCCCAGTACTTC.

This clonotype was counted ten times or more. The chain has TRBV7-9 and TRBJ1-1; no clear D gene. CDR1 and CDR2 from the germline V gene are SEHNR and FQNEAQ (reference sequence). With 1 base removed from V and 5 bases from J, the gap between germline ends came to 5 bases. This CDR3 contains 12 residues. The DNA for the CDR3 is TGTGCCAGCAGCTTAGAGTGGACTGAAGCTTTCTTT. Translation gives CASSLEWTEAFF.

About this clonotype: The CDR3 carries no conserved terminal phenylalanine or tryptophan, so it likely arises from a read error. The DNA is omitted, as the CDR3 cannot be located on it reliably, and the CDR3 follows TCRdb's listing. V usage is TRBV4-3 and J usage is TRBJ1-6. The CDR3 is 8 residues long, counting both termini. Germline CDR1 LGHNA, CDR2 YSLEER. CDR3 sequence reads: CASSPSHS.

Of note for this clonotype: Germline and junction disagree at one end, which may indicate a read error. V usage is TRBV7-9 and J usage is TRBJ1-6, with 7 positions matching TRBD1. The CDR3 totals 15 residues. Germline lookup yields CDR1 SEHNR and CDR2 FQNEAQ (reference sequence). The CDR3, as DNA: TGCGCCAGCAGCTTAGGATTACAGGGGAATTCACCCCTCCACTTT. Translating gives CASSLGLQGNSPLHF.

The chain couples TRBV20-1 to TRBJ2-1, with 10 bases aligning to TRBD2. This CDR3 is built from 14 residues. V lost 5 bases to trimming and J lost 7 bases; unmatched junction nucleotides: 8. Germline lookup yields CDR1 DFQATT and CDR2 SNEGSKA (reference sequence). The CDR3 spells CSALRSGRENEQFF. In nucleotides, the CDR3 is TGCAGTGCTCTAAGAAGCGGGAGGGAAAATGAGCAGTTCTTC.

This clonotype has at least ten counts. V usage is TRBV20-1 and J usage is TRBJ2-1, with D hard to call. V dropped 2 bases and J dropped 4 bases, with 0 bases sitting between them. This CDR3 region has 10 residues. Germline V lookup: CDR1 DFQATT, CDR2 SNEGSKA (reference sequence). CDR3 sequence reads: CSARYNEQFF. The CDR3 nucleotides read TGCAGTGCTAGATACAATGAGCAGTTCTTC.

The rearrangement joins TRBV14 to TRBJ1-1; TRBD1 agrees at 9 bases. The CDR3 totals 14 residues. Per germline, CDR1 SGHDN and CDR2 FVKESK. The junction had 9 bases not matched to a gene; V was cut back by 8 bases and J by 5 bases. The CDR3 spells CASGLGTGRTEAFF. Here the CDR3 DNA reads TGTGCCAGCGGACTAGGGACAGGGAGGACTGAAGCTTTCTTT.

The V and J genes are TRBV2 and TRBJ1-1, with D maybe TRBD1 (6 bases). The CDR3 consists of 13 residues. Germline V CDR1 and CDR2: SNHLY, FYNNEI. Trimming removed 5 bases from V and 7 bases from J, with 14 bases in between. The CDR3 DNA sequence: TGTGCCAGCAGTCCCAACTTGGACAGTGAAGCTTTCTTT. Its translation is CASSPNLDSEAFF.

On this clonotype itself: A much larger clone sits a single nucleotide away, making a read error possible. The chain links TRBV5-4 to TRBJ2-5; 7 bases match TRBD1. The V gene end was trimmed by 3 bases and the J gene end by 5 bases; junction bases not matched to a gene: 7. Germline values: CDR1 SGHNT, CDR2 YYREEE (reference sequence). The CDR3 runs to 14 residues. CDR3 protein: CASSYGQALETQYF. CDR3 DNA sequence: TGTGCCAGCAGCTATGGACAGGCGCTGGAGACCCAGTACTTC. Drawing the rest from reference TRBV5-4 and TRBJ2-5, the complete variable domain is ETGVTQSPTHLIKTRGQQVTLRCSSQSGHNTVSWYQQALGQGPQFIFQYYREEENGRGNFPPRFSGLQFPNYSSELNVNALELDDSALYLCASSYGQALETQYFGPGTRLLVL.